This passage covers 9 T cell receptor beta chains from one sample sequenced in a study of neurological immune-mediated disorders (dated by TCRdb to the late 2010s). Library preparation employed 5' RACE. Sequencing took place on an Illumina HiSeq 2500. TCRdb reran the public reads through fastp at Q25 and MiXCR, keeping productive beta chains. Rows matching on CDR3 protein sequence are summarized as one entry with the most common DNA and genes. The sample has about 60,000 distinct CDR3 sequences on record, around 3.8% of them singletons. The ten largest make up about 2% of the sample. Sequenced sample: PBMCs. These receptors all come from a woman between 45 and 60 years old with multiple sclerosis.

This clonotype was seen many times. The chain links TRBV20-1 to TRBJ2-7, with TRBD2 matching over 13 bases. The CDR3 covers 16 residues. Trimming took 1 base from V and 2 from J; bases not matched to a gene: 5. Per germline, CDR1 DFQATT and CDR2 SNEGSKA (reference sequence). The CDR3 region is CSARGLAGGLTYEQYF. The DNA of the CDR3 is TGCAGTGCTAGAGGACTAGCGGGAGGCCTTACCTACGAGCAGTACTTC.

This clonotype was observed at least ten times. V gene TRBV5-1 combines with J gene TRBJ2-5; D is unresolved. The V gene's germline CDR1 is SGHRS and CDR2 YFSETQ. The CDR3 is 15 residues long. V was clipped by 4 bases and J by 1 base, with 14 bases between them. The CDR3 loop is CASSSLGAGQETQYF. DNA for the CDR3: TGCGCCAGCAGCAGCCTAGGAGCAGGCCAAGAGACCCAGTACTTC.

This clonotype was counted at least ten times. The chain recombines TRBV3-1 with TRBJ1-1; a weak D match, TRBD1 (5 bases). The germline V and J ends were trimmed by 4 bases and 5 bases, with 26 bases remaining between them. The CDR3 length is 18 residues. CDR1 is LGHDT and CDR2 is YNNKEL in the germline V gene (reference sequence). This CDR3 reads CASSPFSGGLRSWTEAFF. CDR3 sequence (DNA): TGTGCCAGCAGCCCCTTCTCGGGGGGACTGCGTTCTTGGACTGAAGCTTTCTTT.

In its sample, this clonotype was seen a few times. This chain joins TRBV7-2 and TRBJ2-2, with D unclear. The V and J ends lost 5 bases and 5 bases respectively, with 12 bases between them. This CDR3 region has 14 residues. Germline V gene sequence: CDR1 SGHTA, CDR2 FQGNSA. For the CDR3, the DNA is TGTGCCAGCAGCATAAGCCCCGGGACCGGGGAGCTGTTTTTT. Encoded protein: CASSISPGTGELFF.

This clonotype was found a few times. A much larger clone is a single base away; this may be a read error. The chain has TRBV15 and TRBJ2-5; tentatively, D is TRBD2 (5 bases). Germline CDR1 LNHNV, CDR2 YYDKDF (reference sequence). The CDR3 is 15 amino acids. The V end lost 0 bases, the J end lost 2 bases, and 10 bases lay between the germline ends. The DNA for the CDR3 is TGTGCCACCAGCAGAGATCCGGGGAAACAAGAGACCCAGTACTTC. Protein: CATSRDPGKQETQYF.

This clonotype occurred many times. The rearrangement links TRBV30 to TRBJ1-1; 7 nucleotides align to TRBD1. V lost 0 bases to trimming and J lost 10 bases; unmatched junction nucleotides: 11. In germline, CDR1 is GTSNPN, CDR2 SVGIG (reference sequence). The CDR3 is 14 residues long. The CDR3 loop reads CAWSVRDSLRGAFF. For the CDR3, the DNA is TGTGCCTGGAGTGTACGGGACAGCTTAAGAGGAGCTTTCTTT.

This clonotype was counted between two and nine times. The chain joins TRBV20-1 to TRBJ1-1; no clear D. CDR3 length equals 15 residues. Trimming stripped 0 bases from V and 4 bases from J, with 15 bases between. Germline CDR1 is DFQATT and CDR2 is SNEGSKA (reference sequence). The CDR3 region is CSAREDASRFTEAFF. In DNA form, the CDR3 reads TGCAGTGCTAGAGAGGACGCCAGTCGGTTCACTGAAGCTTTCTTT.

About this clonotype itself: A read error is possible here, since a much larger clone lies one base away. The V and J genes are TRBV6-5 and TRBJ2-7; D ambiguous. V was clipped by 1 base and J by 4 bases, with 11 bases between them. Germline assignment: CDR1 MNHEY and CDR2 SVGAGI. The CDR3 contains 14 residues. CDR3 amino acids: CASSYWNSLYEQYF. The CDR3, as DNA: TGTGCCAGCAGTTACTGGAACAGCCTGTACGAGCAGTACTTC.

Many counts were recorded for this clonotype. The genes are TRBV5-5 and TRBJ2-7; 8 bases match TRBD2. Germline V lookup: CDR1 SGHKS, CDR2 YYEKEE (reference sequence). This CDR3 has 17 amino acids. The V and J ends lost 3 bases and 3 bases, in that order; junction bases with no gene match: 14. CDR3 region: CASSSSRNGREDYEQYF. The CDR3 coding sequence is TGTGCCAGCAGCTCAAGTCGAAACGGGAGGGAGGACTACGAGCAGTACTTC.